A single count supports the clone carrying this TCR beta chain. These data originate in a study of blood T cell repertoires in COVID-19. Study in general: T cells, B-cell-depleted T cells, or PBMCs supplied cDNA or gDNA.

TCRdb's table, derived via immunoSEQ multiplex PCR, lists solely in-frame clones and lacks some. This sample has 350,000 to 450,000 clones; 85% occur once, and the top ten carry roughly 3.9%. V was cut by 12 bases and J by 10 bases, with 21 bases left in between. CDR3 length equals 12 residues. CDR1 is KGHDR, CDR2 SFDVKD, per germline. This receptor was obtained from a woman aged 18-30 years with acute or convalescent COVID-19. Sequenced material: peripheral blood. The chain has TRBV24-1 and TRBJ2-7; D is undetermined. CDR3 nucleotides: TGTGCCGCCCGGTGTAGCCCAACGGAACAGTACTTC. Residues: CAARCSPTEQYF.